This T cell receptor (beta chain) is from a study of radiotherapy plus CTLA-4 blockade in lung cancer. The wider study: In roughly 17% of patients, objective responses were seen; roughly 30% had disease control.

Remarks on this clone: Its antigen remains unknown.

The protocol was immunoSEQ multiplex PCR, while the TCRdb copy is restricted to in-frame clones and leaves out a portion. Altogether about 87,000 clones are present, around 87% being singletons, with the ten largest covering roughly a sixth. The study, taken as a whole, reports: Blood-borne expansion of tumor-derived TCR clones followed radiotherapy plus ipilimumab.

The CDR3 totals 13 residues. V was clipped by 1 base and J by 2 bases, with 6 bases between them. CDR1 SGHRS and CDR2 YFSETQ come from the germline V gene. This rearrangement joins TRBV5-1 to TRBJ1-1, with D hard to call. The receptor comes from a human donor with non-small cell lung cancer that progressed on radiotherapy plus ipilimumab. The sample here was peripheral blood, taken from a patient treated with radiotherapy plus ipilimumab. The CDR3 here is CASSLRTNTEAFF. DNA for the CDR3: TGCGCCAGCAGCTTGCGGACTAACACTGAAGCTTTCTTT.